This TCR beta chain derives from a study of cytomegalovirus exposure and HLA in healthy donors. A word on this clone: Its antigen is not identified.

Study conclusions and caveats: Later analysis associated a missense DCLRE1C variant with TCR beta V- and J-gene trimming.

In the PCR, 60 Vbeta and 13 Jbeta primers were used. Sequencing used immunoSEQ multiplex PCR; TCRdb keeps in-frame clones, though not all of them. The repertoire table contains about 120,000 clones. The germline CDR1 and CDR2 sequences are SGHTA and FQGNSA. The CDR3 is 15 residues long. With V trimmed by 0 bases and J by 2 bases, 1 base remained unmatched. This receptor was taken from a man in his thirties or forties in good health and CMV-seronegative. The sequenced sample consisted of PBMCs. The J gene is TRBJ1-2, the V gene TRBV7-2; 9 bases match TRBD1. CDR3 sequence reads: CASSLAGTGNYGYTF. In DNA form, the CDR3 reads TGTGCCAGCAGCTTAGCGGGGACAGGGAACTATGGCTACACCTTC.